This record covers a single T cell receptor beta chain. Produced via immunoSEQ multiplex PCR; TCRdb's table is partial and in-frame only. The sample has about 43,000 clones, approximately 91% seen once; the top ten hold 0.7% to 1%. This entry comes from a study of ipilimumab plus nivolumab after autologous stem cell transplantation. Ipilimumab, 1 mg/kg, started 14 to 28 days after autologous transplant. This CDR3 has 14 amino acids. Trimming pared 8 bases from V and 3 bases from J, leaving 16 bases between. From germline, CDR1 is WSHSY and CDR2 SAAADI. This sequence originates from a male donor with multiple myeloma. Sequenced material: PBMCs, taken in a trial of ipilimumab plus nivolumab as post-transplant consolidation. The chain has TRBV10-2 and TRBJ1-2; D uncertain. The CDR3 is CASGFHGRDYGYTF. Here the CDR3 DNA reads TGCGCCAGCGGTTTTCATGGCAGAGACTATGGCTACACCTTC.